These 24 T cell receptor beta chains were all obtained from the same sample, sequenced in a study of control samples from healthy donors and cancer patients. The table came from immunoSEQ multiplex PCR; TCRdb's copy has only in-frame clones and leaves some out. The sample includes 230,000 or so clones, over 90% seen only once; the top ten take approximately 1.5%. Sequences were obtained from blood. The receptors shown here come from a man between 45 and 60 years old in good health.

This clone was recorded only once. The chain has TRBV7-2 and TRBJ1-3; unclear D gene. CDR3 size: 13 residues. CDR1 and CDR2 (germline): SGHTA, FQGNSA. Trimming cost V 6 bases and J 0 bases, with 6 bases left between them. The CDR3, as DNA: TGTGCCAGCAGTTCTACCTCTGGAAACACCATATATTTT. It encodes CASSSTSGNTIYF.

This chain connects TRBV30 to TRBJ1-5; perhaps TRBD1 as D (6 bases). The CDR3 runs to 14 residues. Trimming stripped 1 base from V and 6 bases from J, with 13 bases between. CDR1 is GTSNPN and CDR2 is SVGIG in the germline V gene (reference sequence). CDR3 DNA sequence: TGTGCCTGGAGTGGGGACATCTCTGGTCAGCCCCAGCATTTT. It yields the protein CAWSGDISGQPQHF.

The chain recombines TRBV5-1 with TRBJ1-5, with a possible D match to TRBD1 (5 bases). Trimming stripped 0 bases from V and 7 bases from J, with 11 bases between. CDR1 and CDR2 from the germline V gene are SGHRS and YFSETQ. The CDR3 is 14 residues long. This chain's CDR3 is CASSLGDGGQPQHF. CDR3 coding DNA: TGCGCCAGCAGCTTGGGGGACGGTGGGCAGCCCCAGCATTTT.

The chain links TRBV5-1 to TRBJ2-2, with TRBD1 as a possible D gene (6 bases). Germline V gene sequence: CDR1 SGHRS, CDR2 YFSETQ. V lost 4 bases and J lost 1, with 11 bases in between. There are 15 residues in the CDR3. CDR3 DNA sequence: TGCGCCAGCAGCCCTGGACAGTTGAACACCGGGGAGCTGTTTTTT. This gives the protein CASSPGQLNTGELFF.

The chain joins TRBV5-1 to TRBJ2-7; D might be TRBD1 (5 bases). Between the trimmed V and J ends, which lost 0 bases and 5 bases, there was a span of 15 bases. The length of the CDR3 is 15 residues. CDR1 is SGHRS, CDR2 YFSETQ, per germline. Here the CDR3 DNA reads TGCGCCAGCAGCTTGGAAGGGGAAGGGGCCAACGAGCAGTACGTC. This sequence encodes CASSLEGEGANEQYV.

V gene TRBV27 combines with J gene TRBJ2-7, with a weak D call TRBD2 (6 bases). The V end lost 5 bases, the J end lost 3 bases, and 20 bases lay between the germline ends. This CDR3 has 16 residues. CDR1 and CDR2 (germline): MNHEY, SMNVEV (reference sequence). CDR3 DNA: TGTGCCAGCAGTCCGGGGGACGGCCGGATCCTCTACGAGCAGTACGTC. It is translated as CASSPGDGRILYEQYV.

In this sample, this clone turned up once. This chain joins TRBV5-1 and TRBJ2-7, with a weak D call TRBD2 (7 bases). The CDR3 length is 14 residues. Trimming pared 7 bases from V and 6 bases from J, leaving 20 bases between. Germline V gene lookup returns CDR1 SGHRS and CDR2 YFSETQ. CDR3 amino acids: CASDRGGERGEQYF. The CDR3 DNA sequence: TGCGCCAGCGACCGAGGGGGGGAACGGGGCGAGCAGTACTTC.

This sequence joins TRBV2 and TRBJ2-7; tentative D call: TRBD1 (6 bases). The CDR3 has 13 amino acids. Germline CDR1 is SNHLY and CDR2 is FYNNEI. The V end was cut by 4 bases, the J end by 2 bases, with 9 bases between. CDR3 DNA sequence: TGTGCCAGCAGTGGGGGGCCCACCTACGAGCAGTACGTC. This encodes CASSGGPTYEQYV.

The chain carries TRBV2 and TRBJ2-3; 12 nucleotides line up with TRBD2. Germline loops: CDR1 SNHLY, CDR2 FYNNEI. The J segment lost 6 bases and the V segment lost 8 bases, leaving 9 bases of the junction unmatched. This CDR3 has 15 amino acids. The CDR3 sequence is CASRRLAGGRDTQYF. The CDR3 bases are TGTGCCAGCCGCCGGCTAGCGGGGGGGCGTGATACGCAGTATTTT.

The chain uses TRBV7-9 and TRBJ1-2; D ambiguous. Per the germline V gene, CDR1 is SEHNR and CDR2 is FQNEAQ (reference sequence). The germline V and J ends were trimmed by 2 bases and 2 bases, with 6 bases remaining between them. The CDR3 is 13 amino acids. The CDR3 loop is CASSLLQNYGYTF. The CDR3 bases are TGTGCCAGCAGCTTACTACAGAACTATGGCTACACCTTC. The complete variable domain, with remaining parts taken from reference TRBV7-9 and TRBJ1-2, reads DTGVSQNPRHKITKRGQNVTFRCDPISEHNRLYWYRQTLGQGPEFLTYFQNEAQLEKSRLLSDRFSAERPKGSFSTLEIQRTEQGDSAMYLCASSLLQNYGYTFGSGTRLTVV.

The chain employs TRBV5-1 and TRBJ1-2; D remains ambiguous. Germline V gives CDR1 SGHRS, CDR2 YFSETQ. This CDR3 has 15 residues. Trimming removed 4 bases at V and 4 bases at J, with 17 bases between. CDR3 DNA sequence: TGCGCCAGCAGCGAGAACTGGATGGGTCCCTATGGCTACACCTTC. The encoded protein is CASSENWMGPYGYTF.

This clone has more than one count but fewer than ten. The rearrangement links TRBV4-2 to TRBJ2-3; 12 positions match TRBD2. Germline lookup yields CDR1 LGHNA and CDR2 YNFKEQ. This CDR3 region has 18 residues. The V and J ends lost 1 base and 1 base, in that order; junction bases with no gene match: 6. The CDR3 DNA reads as TGTGCCAGCAGCCAAGGGCTAGCGGGGGGGCCCGGCACAGATACGCAGTATTTT. Translation gives CASSQGLAGGPGTDTQYF.

This chain connects TRBV5-1 to TRBJ1-2, with 9 positions matching TRBD1. The CDR3 is 15 amino acids. V was clipped by 4 bases and J by 4 bases; unmatched bases: 8. CDR1 SGHRS and CDR2 YFSETQ come from the germline V gene. CDR3 nucleotide sequence: TGCGCCAGCAGCATAGGGGACAGGGTGAGCTATGGCTACACCTTC. This encodes CASSIGDRVSYGYTF. The full variable domain, with the rest looked up from reference TRBV5-1 and TRBJ1-2, is KAGVTQTPRYLIKTRGQQVTLSCSPISGHRSVSWYQQTPGQGLQFLFEYFSETQRNKGNFPGRFSGRQFSNSRSEMNVSTLELGDSALYLCASSIGDRVSYGYTFGSGTRLTVV.

The chain recombines TRBV15 with TRBJ1-6, with no clear D. Trimming shortened V by 4 bases and J by 9 bases, and 16 bases separated the two germline ends. The CDR3 has 15 amino acids. Germline values: CDR1 LNHNV, CDR2 YYDKDF (reference sequence). Here the CDR3 reads CATSKSQQLGSPLHF. The CDR3 nucleotides read TGTGCCACCAGCAAGAGCCAACAGCTTGGTTCACCCCTCCACTTT.

The chain couples TRBV6-5 to TRBJ2-2, with TRBD1 matching 8 bases. The CDR3 runs 14 residues. Germline V gene data show CDR1 as MNHEY and CDR2 as SVGAGI. V shed 5 bases and J 4 bases; nucleotides not matched to a gene: 3. The CDR3 coding sequence is TGTGCCAGCAGTCCGACAGGGGCCACCGGGGAGCTGTTTTTT. Amino acids: CASSPTGATGELFF.

V is TRBV11-2 and J is TRBJ1-5; tentatively, D is TRBD1 (5 bases). Between the trimmed V and J ends, which lost 4 bases and 0 bases, there was a span of 10 bases. CDR1 and CDR2 (germline): SGHAT, FQNNGV. The CDR3 consists of 15 residues. The CDR3 here is CASSWGPDSNQPQHF. In nucleotides, the CDR3 is TGTGCCAGCAGCTGGGGACCTGATAGCAATCAGCCCCAGCATTTT.

V is TRBV9 and J is TRBJ1-6, with D perhaps TRBD1 (6 bases). The length of the CDR3 is 14 residues. Trimming removed 4 bases at V and 10 bases at J, with 15 bases between. Germline CDR1 reads SGDLS; CDR2 reads YYNGEE. The CDR3 protein is CASSFTGPGSPLHF. The CDR3, as DNA: TGTGCCAGCAGCTTTACAGGGCCTGGGTCACCCCTCCACTTT.

This rearrangement joins TRBV23-1 to TRBJ1-4; no reliable D call. TRBV23-1 belongs to the ORF category, with a function that is uncertain. The CDR3 totals 15 residues. V lost 3 bases and J lost 7, with 15 bases in between. CDR3 residues: CASSHKTQQVEKLFF. The CDR3 DNA is TGCGCCAGCAGTCACAAAACCCAGCAAGTTGAAAAACTGTTTTTT.

The CDR3 here is CASIPSGRGLAGVPSAKNIQYF. The CDR3 nucleotides are TGTGCCAGCATCCCTTCGGGCAGGGGGCTAGCGGGGGTTCCTTCCGCCAAAAACATTCAGTACTTC. This chain joins TRBV2 and TRBJ2-4; 10 nucleotides align to TRBD2. V shed 7 bases, J shed 1 base, and the junction held 25 bases outside the gene matches. CDR1 and CDR2 from the germline V gene are SNHLY and FYNNEI. The CDR3 spans 22 residues.

This chain connects TRBV28 to TRBJ1-2, with D possibly being TRBD1 (5 bases). V lost 4 bases and J 2 bases, leaving 11 bases between the germline ends. This CDR3 spans 14 amino acids. Per the germline V gene, CDR1 is MDHEN and CDR2 is SYDVKM. The CDR3 sequence: CASSSGGANYGYTF. The DNA for the CDR3 is TGTGCCAGCAGTTCGGGAGGGGCAAACTATGGCTACACCTTC.

The chain employs TRBV2 and TRBJ2-1; 7 nucleotides line up with TRBD1. Trimming cost V 6 bases and J 4 bases; bases outside gene matches: 3. Germline V gives CDR1 SNHLY, CDR2 FYNNEI. The CDR3 length is 13 residues. The CDR3 is CASREDRYNEQFF. CDR3 nucleotide sequence: TGTGCCAGCAGGGAGGACAGGTACAATGAGCAGTTCTTC.

This rearrangement joins TRBV4-1 to TRBJ2-2, with 7 bases fitting TRBD1. The CDR3 length is 14 residues. Per the germline V gene, CDR1 is MGHRA and CDR2 is YSYEKL. Unmatched junction bases numbered 6, after V lost 4 bases and J lost 7 bases. Here the CDR3 reads CASSRNRGDGELFF. For the CDR3, the DNA is TGCGCCAGCAGCCGTAACAGGGGTGACGGGGAGCTGTTTTTT.

The rearrangement joins TRBV19 to TRBJ1-4, with D uncertain. V lost 4 bases to trimming and J lost 0 bases, with 12 bases between them. Germline CDR1 is LNHDA and CDR2 is SQIVND (reference sequence). This CDR3 has 16 residues. CDR3 in amino acids: CASSTRPGPTNEKLFF. The CDR3 nucleotides read TGTGCCAGTAGTACCCGACCTGGGCCAACTAATGAAAAACTGTTTTTT.

The chain combines TRBV5-1 with TRBJ1-1; no definite D call. CDR1 and CDR2 (germline): SGHRS, YFSETQ. This CDR3 is 15 amino acids long. Trimming removed 0 bases at V and 3 bases at J, with 12 bases between. The CDR3 sequence is CASSLEMSGDTEAFF. CDR3 in DNA: TGCGCCAGCAGCTTGGAAATGTCTGGGGACACTGAAGCTTTCTTT.